The 2 T cell receptor beta chains given below trace back to one sample, sequenced in a study of cytomegalovirus exposure and HLA in healthy donors. Primers for the PCR totalled 60 Vbeta and 13 Jbeta. Generated by immunoSEQ multiplex PCR, the TCRdb table keeps only in-frame clones and is missing some. The sample includes 100,000 or so clones, roughly four fifths of them seen just once. The sequenced material came from PBMCs. The receptors here all came from a woman between 40 and 55 years old in good health and CMV-seropositive.

This chain uses TRBV27 with TRBJ1-4, with D possibly matching TRBD1 (5 bases). Trimming shortened V by 5 bases and J by 10 bases, and 14 bases separated the two germline ends. Germline CDR1 MNHEY, CDR2 SMNVEV (reference sequence). The CDR3 extends over 13 amino acids. This CDR3 reads CASSTHLGGKLFF. CDR3 nucleotide sequence: TGTGCCAGCAGTACCCACCTCGGGGGAAAACTGTTTTTT.

This rearrangement joins TRBV5-1 to TRBJ2-3, with 9 bases identical to TRBD1. Germline V lookup: CDR1 SGHRS, CDR2 YFSETQ. This CDR3 is built from 15 residues. The trim removed 3 bases at V and 2 bases at J, leaving 4 bases unmatched. Here the CDR3 reads CASSSGTGFTDTQYF. In DNA, the CDR3 is TGCGCCAGCAGCTCCGGGACAGGGTTCACAGATACGCAGTATTTT.